One sample yielded the 22 T cell receptor beta chains listed below, sequenced in a study of CD4 T cells in relation to SARS-CoV-2 and coronaviruses. The data were produced by immunoSEQ multiplex PCR, yet TCRdb's version contains in-frame clones alone and is incomplete. The table has around 41,000 clones, over 70% seen once; the top ten hold roughly 1.2%. These receptors' targets are unknown. Source material: naive CD4+ T cells from PBMCs, cultured in vitro. Subset noted: naive CD4+ T cells isolated by negative enrichment. These receptors originate from an adult with COVID-19.

The V call is TRBV3-1 (or the pseudogene TRBV3-2), the J call TRBJ1-6; 7 bases line up with TRBD1. CDR1 is LGHDT, CDR2 YNNKEL, per germline (reference sequence). CDR3 size: 15 residues. Trimming at V came to 2 bases and at J to 7 bases, leaving 5 bases not matched to a gene. CDR3 in amino acids: CASSQTGTANSPLHF. The CDR3 bases are TGTGCCAGCAGCCAAACGGGGACAGCAAATTCACCCCTCCACTTT.

V is TRBV5-4 and J is TRBJ1-5, with D unclear. CDR1 SGHNT and CDR2 YYREEE come from the germline V gene (reference sequence). V was trimmed by 4 bases and J by 0 bases, leaving 14 bases between them. The CDR3 runs 16 residues. The CDR3 sequence is CASSVGPQHSNQPQHF. CDR3 in DNA: TGTGCCAGCAGCGTAGGGCCTCAGCATAGCAATCAGCCCCAGCATTTT. The complete variable domain, with remaining parts taken from reference TRBV5-4 and TRBJ1-5, reads ETGVTQSPTHLIKTRGQQVTLRCSSQSGHNTVSWYQQALGQGPQFIFQYYREEENGRGNFPPRFSGLQFPNYSSELNVNALELDDSALYLCASSVGPQHSNQPQHFGDGTRLSIL.

The rearrangement joins TRBV2 to TRBJ2-3; 11 positions match TRBD2. Germline CDR1 reads SNHLY; CDR2 reads FYNNEI. The ends lost 6 bases at V and 5 bases at J; junction bases unmatched: 4. There are 14 residues in the CDR3. CDR3 residues: CASRVGLAGDTQYF. CDR3 DNA sequence: TGTGCCAGCAGGGTCGGACTAGCGGGAGATACGCAGTATTTT.

This clone occurred once. The chain recombines TRBV9 with TRBJ2-5; the match to TRBD2 covers 8 bases. The CDR3 totals 16 residues. With V trimmed by 4 bases and J by 4 bases, 12 bases remained unmatched. CDR1 is SGDLS and CDR2 is YYNGEE in the germline V gene. Written as DNA, the CDR3 is TGTGCCAGCAGCCCAGGGACTAGGGTTCAGTCAGAGACCCAGTACTTC. As protein: CASSPGTRVQSETQYF. Filled out from reference TRBV9 and TRBJ2-5, the complete variable domain reads DSGVTQTPKHLITATGQRVTLRCSPRSGDLSVYWYQQSLDQGLQFLIQYYNGEERAKGNILERFSAQQFPDLHSELNLSSLELGDSALYFCASSPGTRVQSETQYFGPGTRLLVL.

The J gene is TRBJ2-2, the V gene TRBV6-5; maybe TRBD1 (5 bases). The germline V gene has CDR1 MNHEY and CDR2 SVGAGI. V was trimmed by 2 bases and J by 3 bases, leaving 7 bases between them. CDR3 length: 14 amino acids. The CDR3 loop is CASSYGAYTGELFF. The CDR3 bases are TGTGCCAGCAGTTACGGGGCCTACACCGGGGAGCTGTTTTTT.

The chain carries TRBV19 and TRBJ2-1; D remains unclear. Trimming pared 4 bases from V and 9 bases from J, leaving 7 bases between. CDR3 length: 11 amino acids. Germline V gives CDR1 LNHDA, CDR2 SQIVND (reference sequence). CDR3 nucleotides: TGTGCCAGTAGTAAATTTAGTGAGCAGTTCTTC. It codes for CASSKFSEQFF. Full variable domain (remainder filled in from reference TRBV19 and TRBJ2-1): DGGITQSPKYLFRKEGQNVTLSCEQNLNHDAMYWYRQDPGQGLRLIYYSQIVNDFQKGDIAEGYSVSREKKESFPLTVTSAQKNPTAFYLCASSKFSEQFFGPGTRLTVL.

The gene calls are TRBV2 and TRBJ2-7; perhaps D is TRBD1 or TRBD2 (5 bases each). V was cut by 6 bases and J by 3 bases, with 12 bases left in between. Per the germline V gene, CDR1 is SNHLY and CDR2 is FYNNEI. The CDR3 is made up of 13 amino acids. The CDR3 region has the DNA TGTGCCAGCAGGGGGGACGGTATCTACGAGCAGTACTTC. Encoded protein: CASRGDGIYEQYF.

The count of this clone is one. The J gene is TRBJ2-4, the V gene TRBV6-2 or TRBV6-3; TRBD2 is a possible D gene (7 bases). Trimming pared 5 bases from V and 3 bases from J, leaving 14 bases between. CDR3 length: 15 amino acids. CDR1 is MNHEY and CDR2 is SVGEGT in the germline V gene. CDR3 sequence reads: CASSRGGVDKNIQYF. CDR3 DNA sequence: TGTGCCAGCAGTAGGGGGGGAGTTGACAAAAACATTCAGTACTTC.

This chain joins TRBV28 and TRBJ1-2; D uncertain. The germline V gene has CDR1 MDHEN and CDR2 SYDVKM. This CDR3 contains 12 residues. V lost 3 bases and J lost 2, with 4 bases in between. The CDR3: CASSFRNYGYTF. The CDR3 DNA sequence: TGTGCCAGCAGTTTCCGCAACTATGGCTACACCTTC.

The rearrangement uses TRBV19 and TRBJ2-5, with TRBD2 identical over 7 bases. Germline loops: CDR1 LNHDA, CDR2 SQIVND (reference sequence). V shed 5 bases and J 6 bases; nucleotides not matched to a gene: 3. The CDR3 is 12 residues long. The CDR3 nucleotides read TGTGCCAGTAGTCCGGGGGGAAAGACCCAGTACTTC. Amino acid sequence: CASSPGGKTQYF.

This rearrangement joins TRBV5-6 to TRBJ2-3, with 10 bases aligning to TRBD1. The V gene's germline CDR1 is SGHDT and CDR2 YYEEEE. The CDR3 is made up of 18 amino acids. V shed 3 bases and J 4 bases; nucleotides not matched to a gene: 14. CDR3 bases: TGTGCCAGCAGCTCCTTTTTTCGACAGGGGGCAGGGGCAGATACGCAGTATTTT. Translation gives CASSSFFRQGAGADTQYF.

This clone has a handful of counts. The J gene is TRBJ2-7, the V gene TRBV5-5; 9 nucleotides match TRBD1. The germline CDR1 and CDR2 sequences are SGHKS and YYEKEE (reference sequence). V shed 4 bases, J shed 2 bases, and the junction held 7 bases outside the gene matches. The CDR3 contains 15 residues. The CDR3 loop is CASSQGQGMPYEQYF. For the CDR3, the DNA is TGTGCCAGCAGCCAGGGACAGGGTATGCCCTACGAGCAGTACTTC.

This clone was seen once. The chain combines TRBV7-2 with TRBJ2-3; TRBD2 aligns across 13 bases. Germline V CDR1 and CDR2: SGHTA, FQGNSA. V was clipped by 4 bases and J by 6 bases; unmatched bases: 7. The CDR3 totals 16 residues. The CDR3 DNA is TGTGCCAGCAGCTCAAAACTAGCGGGAGGGTTTGATACGCAGTATTTT. Amino acid sequence: CASSSKLAGGFDTQYF.

The genes are TRBV4-3 and TRBJ2-1, with TRBD2 as a possible D gene (5 bases). CDR1 and CDR2 from the germline V gene are LGHNA and YSLEER. This CDR3 has 13 residues. V lost 3 bases and J lost 8, with 11 bases in between. The CDR3 protein is CASSQERRDEQFF. The CDR3 bases are TGCGCCAGCAGCCAGGAAAGGCGGGATGAGCAGTTCTTC.

This clone turned up a few times. The rearrangement links TRBV24-1 to TRBJ1-1; tentative D call: TRBD1 (5 bases). The CDR3 runs 15 residues. V lost 3 bases to trimming and J lost 0 bases, with 10 bases between them. Germline V gives CDR1 KGHDR, CDR2 SFDVKD. The CDR3, as DNA: TGTGCCACCAGTGATGGGACGGGCATGAACACTGAAGCTTTCTTT. Translation gives CATSDGTGMNTEAFF.

The chain joins TRBV13 to TRBJ2-3; D perhaps matches TRBD1 (5 bases). The CDR3 is 15 amino acids. V gave up 3 bases and J gave up 1 base, with 11 bases separating them. From germline, CDR1 is PRHDT and CDR2 FYEKMQ (reference sequence). The CDR3 loop reads CASSFSLTGTDTQYF. DNA of the CDR3: TGTGCCAGCAGCTTCTCTTTGACAGGCACAGATACGCAGTATTTT.

This clone turned up a few times. This sequence joins TRBV7-3 and TRBJ2-7, with D tentatively TRBD1 (5 bases). Trimming took off 5 bases at V and 7 bases at J, with 15 bases between the two ends. Germline values: CDR1 SGHTA, CDR2 FQGTGA. This CDR3 is built from 13 residues. CDR3 nucleotide sequence: TGTGCCAGCAGCGGAAGGGGTATAAGGGAGCAGTACTTC. It yields the protein CASSGRGIREQYF.

The V and J genes are TRBV20-1 and TRBJ2-1, with a possible D match to TRBD2 (6 bases). In germline, CDR1 is DFQATT, CDR2 SNEGSKA (reference sequence). The V end lost 3 bases, the J end lost 12 bases, and 21 bases lay between the germline ends. This CDR3 spans 14 amino acids. The CDR3 nucleotides are TGCAGTGCTAGTTTCACGGGAGCCCCAATAGGGCAGTTCTTC. Translating it yields CSASFTGAPIGQFF.

This clone was detected only a few times. The chain couples TRBV5-4 to TRBJ2-1, with no clear D. Germline V CDR1 and CDR2: SGHNT, YYREEE (reference sequence). The CDR3 loop spans 13 amino acids. V shed 1 base and J shed 3 bases, with 5 bases lying between them. The CDR3 sequence: CASSLPGYNEQFF. In DNA, the CDR3 is TGTGCCAGCAGCTTGCCCGGCTACAATGAGCAGTTCTTC.

The chain employs TRBV28 and TRBJ1-2; possible D gene TRBD1, 5 bases. The germline CDR1 and CDR2 sequences are MDHEN and SYDVKM. The CDR3 runs 12 residues. V was shortened by 9 bases and J by 3 bases, with 11 bases between the two germline ends. The CDR3 here is CASTRGDYGYTF. As DNA, the CDR3 is TGTGCCAGTACGAGGGGAGACTATGGCTACACCTTC.

This chain links TRBV3-1 (or the pseudogene TRBV3-2) with TRBJ1-1, with a weak D call TRBD1 (5 bases). The CDR3 is made up of 12 amino acids. CDR1 LGHDT and CDR2 YNNKEL come from the germline V gene (reference sequence). Trimming shortened V by 5 bases and J by 8 bases, and 12 bases separated the two germline ends. CDR3 sequence (DNA): TGTGCCAGCAGCAACCGGGACCGCGAAGCTTTCTTT. Translating it yields CASSNRDREAFF.

CDR3 loop: CASSLFVGTIYEQYF. CDR3 in DNA: TGTGCCAGCAGTTTATTCGTTGGTACGATCTACGAGCAGTACTTC. The chain is built from TRBV27 and TRBJ2-7; D is unclear. The V gene's germline CDR1 is MNHEY and CDR2 SMNVEV (reference sequence). Trimming pared 1 base from V and 3 bases from J, leaving 13 bases between. CDR3 length: 15 amino acids.